These 29 T cell receptor beta chains share one sample of origin, sequenced in a study of graft-versus-host responses after intestinal transplantation. The repertoire was sequenced with immunoSEQ multiplex PCR; TCRdb's copy has only in-frame clones and lacks some. The repertoire holds some 15,000 clones, with approximately 93% as singletons. This specimen consisted of PBMCs, obtained approximately 35 months after intestinal transplantation. The receptors derive from a human patient who received an intestinal transplant, so some T cells may come from the graft donor.

This chain uses TRBV5-1 with TRBJ2-3; D may match TRBD1 or TRBD2 (5 bases each). The CDR3 is 15 amino acids. Germline CDR1 and CDR2: SGHRS and YFSETQ. V was trimmed by 2 bases and J by 0 bases, leaving 10 bases between them. CDR3 sequence reads: CASSFTGASTDTQYF. As DNA, the CDR3 is TGCGCCAGCAGCTTTACCGGGGCCAGCACAGATACGCAGTATTTT. Drawing the rest from reference TRBV5-1 and TRBJ2-3, the complete variable domain is KAGVTQTPRYLIKTRGQQVTLSCSPISGHRSVSWYQQTPGQGLQFLFEYFSETQRNKGNFPGRFSGRQFSNSRSEMNVSTLELGDSALYLCASSFTGASTDTQYFGPGTRLTVL.

This clone has a single count. This chain links TRBV7-6 with TRBJ2-7; D call uncertain. Trimming stripped 2 bases from V and 4 bases from J, with 6 bases between. Germline CDR1 SGHVS, CDR2 FNYEAQ. CDR3 size: 12 residues. The CDR3 DNA reads as TGTGCCAGCAGCTTATCGGAATACGAGCAGTACTTC. Encoded protein: CASSLSEYEQYF.

V gene TRBV20-1 combines with J gene TRBJ1-1; D is unresolved. Per the germline V gene, CDR1 is DFQATT and CDR2 is SNEGSKA (reference sequence). Trimming shortened V by 1 base and J by 12 bases, and 12 bases separated the two germline ends. This CDR3 is 11 amino acids long. CDR3 DNA: TGCAGTGCTAGAGCTCCGGGGAAGACTTTCTTT. Encoded protein: CSARAPGKTFF.

The genes are TRBV27 and TRBJ1-5; D perhaps matches TRBD1 (6 bases). Germline lookup yields CDR1 MNHEY and CDR2 SMNVEV (reference sequence). This CDR3 is built from 15 residues. V lost 6 bases, J lost 1 base, and 13 bases lay in between. The chain's CDR3 is CASRLGAGSNQPQHF. The CDR3 DNA sequence: TGTGCCAGCAGATTGGGGGCGGGGAGCAATCAGCCCCAGCATTTT.

The rearrangement joins TRBV5-1 to TRBJ2-5; D not certain. Trimming took off 0 bases at V and 5 bases at J, with 2 bases between the two ends. This CDR3 is built from 11 residues. In germline, CDR1 is SGHRS, CDR2 YFSETQ. DNA of the CDR3: TGCGCCAGCAGCTTGGAGGAGACCCAGTACTTC. Its translation: CASSLEETQYF.

This chain connects TRBV20-1 to TRBJ2-1, with D possibly matching TRBD1 (5 bases). Germline lookup yields CDR1 DFQATT and CDR2 SNEGSKA (reference sequence). Trimming stripped 2 bases from V and 7 bases from J, with 6 bases between. There are 11 residues in the CDR3. The CDR3 DNA sequence: TGCAGTGCTAGACAGGGAAATGAGCAGTTCTTC. Residues: CSARQGNEQFF.

This chain links TRBV18 with TRBJ2-7, with 10 nucleotides matching TRBD1. The CDR3 has 16 residues. Germline V CDR1 and CDR2: KGHSH, LQKENI. After removal of 6 bases from V and 3 bases from J, the junction contained 11 bases not matched to a gene. CDR3 nucleotides: TGTGCCAGCTCGGACCAGGACAGGGGGATTTACTACGAGCAGTACTTC. Translating gives CASSDQDRGIYYEQYF. Variable domain in full (rest from reference TRBV18 and TRBJ2-7): NAGVMQNPRHLVRRRGQEARLRCSPMKGHSHVYWYRQLPEEGLKFMVYLQKENIIDESGMPKERFSAEFPKEGPSILRIQQVVRGDSAAYFCASSDQDRGIYYEQYFGPGTRLTVT.

CDR3 region: CASSPGQVSYEQYF. CDR3 bases: TGTGCCAGCTCACCGGGACAGGTGTCCTACGAGCAGTACTTC. The chain has TRBV18 and TRBJ2-7; 8 bases are a match to TRBD1. The CDR3 has 14 residues. V was pared by 3 bases and J by 1 base, with 2 bases of the junction left unmatched. The germline gives CDR1 KGHSH, CDR2 LQKENI.

The chain combines TRBV5-4 with TRBJ2-1; 8 nucleotides agree with TRBD1. This CDR3 comprises 16 residues. Trimming took 4 bases from V and 4 from J; bases not matched to a gene: 10. Germline V CDR1 and CDR2: SGHNT, YYREEE (reference sequence). The CDR3 region is CASSDRRTGLYNEQFF. CDR3 sequence (DNA): TGTGCCAGCAGCGACCGTAGGACAGGGCTGTACAATGAGCAGTTCTTC.

The J gene is TRBJ1-1, the V gene TRBV7-3; no reliable D call. With 1 base removed from V and 1 base from J, the gap between germline ends came to 7 bases. Germline CDR1 reads SGHTA; CDR2 reads FQGTGA. The CDR3 contains 14 residues. The CDR3 DNA is TGTGCCAGCAGCTTAAATCCCGGGAACACTGAAGCTTTCTTT. This codes for CASSLNPGNTEAFF.

The chain uses TRBV6-6 and TRBJ2-7; D is possibly TRBD2 (6 bases). V lost 0 bases, J lost 2 bases, and 8 bases lay in between. Germline assignment: CDR1 MNHNY and CDR2 SVGAGI (reference sequence). The CDR3 contains 14 residues. CDR3: CASSYSRGTYEQYF. The CDR3 region has the DNA TGTGCCAGCAGTTACTCCCGGGGGACCTACGAGCAGTACTTC.

J is TRBJ2-3 and V is TRBV29-1; D unclear. V lost 6 bases and J lost 6, with 7 bases in between. Germline CDR1 and CDR2: SQVTM and ANQGSEA. The CDR3 is 10 amino acids. The DNA for the CDR3 is TGCAGCGTCCCAGCGGATACGCAGTATTTT. Residues: CSVPADTQYF.

The rearrangement links TRBV5-1 to TRBJ2-5; 10 bases map to TRBD1. V trimming: 4 bases; J trimming: 2 bases; junction bases outside the gene matches: 8. The CDR3 loop spans 16 amino acids. CDR1 and CDR2 (germline): SGHRS, YFSETQ. The CDR3 DNA reads TGCGCCAGCAGCAACCGGGACAGGGGAGCGCAAGAGACCCAGTACTTC. Translated, it gives CASSNRDRGAQETQYF.

The genes are TRBV5-6 and TRBJ1-5; D is unclear. Trimming left V 4 bases short and J 4 bases short, with 12 bases between. The germline V gene has CDR1 SGHDT and CDR2 YYEEEE. The CDR3 contains 14 residues. CDR3 sequence: CASSLKGSNQPQHF. The CDR3 bases are TGTGCCAGCAGCCTCAAAGGGTCAAATCAGCCCCAGCATTTT.

The CDR3 nucleotides read TGTGCCAGCAGCGAAACAGGGGCAGGGGTAATGGCTGAAGCTTTCTTT. Its translation: CASSETGAGVMAEAFF. J is TRBJ1-1 and V is TRBV7-3; TRBD1 aligns across 7 bases. After removal of 5 bases from V and 6 bases from J, the junction contained 15 bases not matched to a gene. This CDR3 spans 16 amino acids. CDR1 and CDR2 from the germline V gene are SGHTA and FQGTGA.

The chain's CDR3 is CASSVQGSPYEQYF. CDR3 sequence (DNA): TGTGCCAGCAGCGTCCAGGGTAGCCCCTACGAGCAGTACTTC. The chain carries TRBV9 and TRBJ2-7; D possibly corresponds to TRBD1 (5 bases). V was pared by 2 bases and J by 2 bases, with 11 bases between. Germline V gives CDR1 SGDLS, CDR2 YYNGEE. The CDR3 runs 14 residues.

A remark on this clone: One end of the junction is discordant with germline, which a read error may explain. The V and J genes are TRBV7-3 and TRBJ1-2; 9 bases line up with TRBD1. CDR1 is SGHTA, CDR2 FQGTGA, per germline. The CDR3 is made up of 13 amino acids. CDR3 DNA: TGTGCCAGCAGCAGAAACAGGGGGCTCGGCTGCACCTTC. Translation gives CASSRNRGLGCTF.

This chain connects TRBV29-1 to TRBJ2-3; 13 bases line up with TRBD2. With 8 bases clipped from V and 2 bases from J, the junction kept 7 bases outside the gene matches. The CDR3 consists of 15 residues. CDR1 is SQVTM and CDR2 is ANQGSEA in the germline V gene. CDR3 DNA: TGCAGCTTACAAGGGACTAGCGGGGCCACAGATACGCAGTATTTT. Residues: CSLQGTSGATDTQYF.

The V call is TRBV6-4, the J call TRBJ2-3, with 10 nucleotides matching TRBD2. The J segment lost 2 bases and the V segment lost 6 bases, leaving 5 bases of the junction unmatched. CDR1 and CDR2 (germline): MRHNA, SNTAGT. This CDR3 is 15 amino acids long. CDR3 region: CASSEAGGATDTQYF. CDR3 in DNA: TGTGCCAGCAGCGAAGCGGGGGGGGCCACAGATACGCAGTATTTT.

The chain is built from TRBV21-1 and TRBJ1-2. TRBV21-1 is deemed a pseudogene. The CDR3 is 12 amino acids. CDR3 sequence reads: CASKPPGGGYTF. DNA for the CDR3: TGTGCCAGCAAACCCCCAGGCGGGGGCTACACCTTC.

J is TRBJ1-1 and V is TRBV11-3; the D gene is possibly TRBD1 (5 bases). Between the trimmed V and J ends, which lost 6 bases and 6 bases, there was a span of 14 bases. CDR1 and CDR2 from the germline V gene are SGHNT and YENEEA. This CDR3 has 13 residues. CDR3: CASSPGWGAEAFF. The DNA for the CDR3 is TGTGCCAGCAGTCCAGGGTGGGGGGCTGAAGCTTTCTTT.

The chain combines TRBV19 with TRBJ2-3; perhaps TRBD2 as D (5 bases). The CDR3 runs 15 residues. The V end was cut by 11 bases, the J end by 2 bases, with 20 bases between. Germline assignment: CDR1 LNHDA and CDR2 SQIVND (reference sequence). The CDR3: CAQSGQATITDTQYF. Here the CDR3 DNA reads TGTGCCCAGTCCGGGCAGGCGACTATCACAGATACGCAGTATTTT.

The V gene is TRBV5-4, the J gene TRBJ2-2; a possible D gene is TRBD1 (6 bases). This CDR3 comprises 14 residues. Between the trimmed V and J ends, which lost 3 bases and 7 bases, there was a span of 13 bases. Germline loops: CDR1 SGHNT, CDR2 YYREEE (reference sequence). As DNA, the CDR3 is TGTGCCAGCAGCTCAGATACAGGGCTCGGGGAGCTGTTTTTT. This codes for CASSSDTGLGELFF.

The rearrangement joins TRBV27 to TRBJ2-3; perhaps TRBD1 as D (5 bases). This CDR3 has 14 amino acids. CDR1 is MNHEY and CDR2 is SMNVEV in the germline V gene (reference sequence). The V end was cut by 1 base, the J end by 0 bases, with 5 bases between. The CDR3 here is CASSLWGSTDTQYF. The DNA for the CDR3 is TGTGCCAGCAGTTTATGGGGCAGCACAGATACGCAGTATTTT.

The V call is TRBV6-6, the J call TRBJ1-6; D remains unclear. Trimming left V 6 bases short and J 6 bases short, with 12 bases between. CDR3 length: 14 amino acids. Looked up from germline, CDR1 is MNHNY and CDR2 is SVGAGI (reference sequence). The CDR3 protein is CASSRDESNSPLHF. CDR3 nucleotides: TGTGCCAGCAGCCGCGACGAAAGTAATTCACCCCTCCACTTT.

This chain uses TRBV27 with TRBJ2-7; 7 bases are a match to TRBD1. CDR1 and CDR2 (germline): MNHEY, SMNVEV (reference sequence). Germline trimming cut 6 bases from V and 3 bases from J; bases unmatched to any gene: 14. The CDR3 is made up of 16 amino acids. Here the CDR3 reads CASSSHSTTGSYEQYF. The CDR3 DNA reads as TGTGCCAGCAGCTCACACTCAACGACAGGGAGCTACGAGCAGTACTTC.

This clone has a handful of counts. The J gene is TRBJ1-1, the V gene TRBV9; tentative D call: TRBD1 (5 bases). V lost 7 bases to trimming and J lost 5 bases, with 12 bases between them. CDR3 size: 12 residues. Per the germline V gene, CDR1 is SGDLS and CDR2 is YYNGEE. The CDR3 region has the DNA TGTGCCAGCCGCGGGGGGTTGACTGAAGCTTTCTTT. Protein product: CASRGGLTEAFF. Filled out from reference TRBV9 and TRBJ1-1, the complete variable domain reads DSGVTQTPKHLITATGQRVTLRCSPRSGDLSVYWYQQSLDQGLQFLIQYYNGEERAKGNILERFSAQQFPDLHSELNLSSLELGDSALYFCASRGGLTEAFFGQGTRLTVV.

V is TRBV6-5 and J is TRBJ2-7, with D tentatively TRBD1 (5 bases). The V end was cut by 6 bases, the J end by 5 bases, with 17 bases between. This CDR3 comprises 14 residues. Per the germline V gene, CDR1 is MNHEY and CDR2 is SVGAGI. This chain's CDR3 is CASSLWGGTHEQYF. The CDR3 nucleotides are TGTGCCAGCAGCCTTTGGGGCGGAACCCACGAGCAGTACTTC.

V gene TRBV7-2 combines with J gene TRBJ1-1; D might be TRBD1 (5 bases). Deletions cut 0 bases from V and 5 bases from J, with 13 bases between. Per the germline V gene, CDR1 is SGHTA and CDR2 is FQGNSA. This CDR3 is 15 amino acids long. CDR3 DNA sequence: TGTGCCAGCAGCTTAGCGGCCACGTCAGGGACTGAAGCTTTCTTT. This gives the protein CASSLAATSGTEAFF.